This TCR beta chain was retrieved from a study of T cells expressing NK-cell markers. For the study at large: The study sequenced eight donors, seven HCMV-seropositive and one seronegative.

Study-wide points: Whether expanded NKG2C+ T cell clones recognized HCMV stayed uncertain. Where a handful of donors were concerned, these clonotypes also led the CD3+CD56-NKG2C+ fraction. Six of the donors carried dominant NKG2C+ clonotypes that took up roughly 1.0-8% of their CD8+ T cells.

Germline V gene sequence: CDR1 GTSNPN, CDR2 SVGIG (reference sequence). The CDR3 sequence is 14 residues long. TCRdb re-called the 5' RACE reads and gives one entry per CDR3 protein, without DNA. The sample yields over 150,000 distinct CDR3 sequences, of which the top ten take up around a third. About this clonotype itself: Antigen: not known.

Source material: blood T cells: a sorted CD56 or NKG2C T cell subset, CD4+ or CD8+ T cells, or bulk PBMC T cells (not recorded which). The TCR originated in a woman between 45 and 65 years old in good health. The chain carries TRBV30 and TRBJ2-1. The CDR3 loop reads CAWNLKASYNEQFF.